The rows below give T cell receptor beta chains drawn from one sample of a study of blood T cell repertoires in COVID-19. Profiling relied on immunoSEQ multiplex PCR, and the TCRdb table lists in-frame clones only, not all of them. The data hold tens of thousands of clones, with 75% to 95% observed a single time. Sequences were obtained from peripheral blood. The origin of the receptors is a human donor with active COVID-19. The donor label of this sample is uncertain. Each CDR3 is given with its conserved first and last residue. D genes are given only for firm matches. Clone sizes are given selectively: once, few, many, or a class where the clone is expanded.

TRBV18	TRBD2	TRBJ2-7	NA	CASSPSLAGGYEQYF	TGTGCCAGCTCCCCTTCCCTAGCGGGAGGTTACGAGCAGTACTTC
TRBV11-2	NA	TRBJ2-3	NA	CASSLRQGSDTQYF	TGTGCCAGCAGCTTAAGGCAGGGTTCAGATACGCAGTATTTT
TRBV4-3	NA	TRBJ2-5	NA	CASSQEVQGGANTQYF	TGCGCCAGCAGCCAAGAGGTTCAGGGTGGGGCAAATACCCAGTACTTC
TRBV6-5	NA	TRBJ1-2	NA	CASSKTLGTNYGYTF	TGTGCCAGCAGTAAAACCCTAGGAACTAACTATGGCTACACCTTC
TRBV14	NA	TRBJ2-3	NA	CASSQGTHTDTQYF	TGTGCCAGCAGCCAAGGGACTCACACAGATACGCAGTATTTT
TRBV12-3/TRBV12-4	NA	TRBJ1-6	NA	CASSWGNSSPLHF	TGTGCCAGCAGTTGGGGCAATAGCTCACCCCTCCACTTT
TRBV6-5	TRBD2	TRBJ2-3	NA	CASRPGGAPDTQYF	TGTGCCAGCAGACCCGGGGGGGCCCCAGATACGCAGTATTTT
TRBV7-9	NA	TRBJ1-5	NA	CASSLKGADQPQHF	TGTGCCAGCAGCTTAAAAGGGGCCGATCAGCCCCAGCATTTT
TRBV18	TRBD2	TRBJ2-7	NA	CASSGLAGGDYEQYF	TGTGCCAGCTCAGGACTAGCGGGAGGCGACTACGAGCAGTACTTC
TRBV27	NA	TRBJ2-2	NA	CASSPNRAVANTGELFF	TGTGCCAGCAGTCCCAACCGAGCGGTGGCGAACACCGGGGAGCTGTTTTTT
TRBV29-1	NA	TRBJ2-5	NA	CSVVGGRGETQYF	TGCAGCGTTGTAGGAGGTCGGGGAGAGACCCAGTACTTC
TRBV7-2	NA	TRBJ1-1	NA	CASSSQGGDTEAFF	TGTGCCAGCAGCTCGCAGGGAGGGGATACTGAAGCTTTCTTT
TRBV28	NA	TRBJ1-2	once	CASGLQGYTF	TGTGCCAGCGGTCTCCAGGGCTACACCTTC
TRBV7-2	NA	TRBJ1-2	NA	CASSLDPGNYGYTF	TGTGCCAGCAGCTTAGACCCAGGGAACTATGGCTACACCTTC
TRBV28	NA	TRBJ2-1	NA	CASSGPGTGTLSEQFF	TGTGCCAGCAGTGGCCCGGGCACAGGGACCCTCAGTGAGCAGTTCTTC
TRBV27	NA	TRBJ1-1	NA	CASSPPGSGNTEAFF	TGTGCCAGCAGCCCACCAGGATCTGGGAACACTGAAGCTTTCTTT
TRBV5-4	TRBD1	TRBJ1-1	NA	CASSGRQGNTEAFF	TGTGCCAGCAGCGGTAGACAGGGTAACACTGAAGCTTTCTTT
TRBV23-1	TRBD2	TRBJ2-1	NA	CASSLDGRADNEQFF	TGCGCCAGCAGTCTGGACGGGAGGGCCGACAATGAGCAGTTCTTC
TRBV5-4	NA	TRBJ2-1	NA	CASSLGSPGIHNEQFF	TGTGCCAGCAGCTTGGGCTCCCCGGGAATCCACAATGAGCAGTTCTTC
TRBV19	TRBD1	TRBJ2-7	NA	CASSRDRGLYEQYF	TGTGCCAGTAGTAGGGACAGGGGACTGTACGAGCAGTACTTC
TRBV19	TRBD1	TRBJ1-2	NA	CATDPGTDTYGYTF	TGTGCCACTGACCCCGGGACAGACACCTATGGCTACACCTTC
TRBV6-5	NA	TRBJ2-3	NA	CASSYRGFTDTQYF	TGTGCCAGCAGTTACAGGGGCTTCACAGATACGCAGTATTTT
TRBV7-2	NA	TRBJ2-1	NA	CASSLAGSSYNEQFF	TGTGCCAGCAGCTTAGCAGGGAGCTCCTACAATGAGCAGTTCTTC
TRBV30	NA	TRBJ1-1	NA	CAWSVEGRGTEAFF	TGTGCCTGGAGTGTAGAGGGCAGGGGCACTGAAGCTTTCTTT
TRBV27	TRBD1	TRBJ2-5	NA	CASRQNRGRETQYF	TGTGCCAGCAGACAAAACAGGGGGCGAGAGACCCAGTACTTC
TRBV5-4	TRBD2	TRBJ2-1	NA	CASSLAGTSGMTGQFF	TGTGCCAGCAGCTTAGCCGGGACTAGCGGGATGACGGGGCAGTTCTTC
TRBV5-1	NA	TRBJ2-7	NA	CASSPTASSSYEQYF	TGCGCCAGCAGCCCGACAGCTTCAAGCTCCTACGAGCAGTACTTC
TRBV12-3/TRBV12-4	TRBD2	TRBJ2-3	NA	CASTERGTDTQYF	TGTGCCAGCACAGAGCGGGGTACAGATACGCAGTATTTT
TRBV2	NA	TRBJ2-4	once	CASTGSSNIQYF	TGTGCCAGCACGGGTTCTTCCAACATTCAGTACTTC
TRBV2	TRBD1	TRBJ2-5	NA	CASSGGTGAETQYF	TGTGCCAGCAGCGGGGGGACAGGGGCAGAGACCCAGTACTTC
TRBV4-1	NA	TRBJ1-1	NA	CASSNKQGLNTEAFF	TGCGCCAGCAGCAACAAACAGGGCTTGAACACTGAAGCTTTCTTT
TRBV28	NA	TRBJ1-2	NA	CASRPAPVTYGYTF	TGTGCCAGCAGGCCCGCGCCGGTTACCTATGGCTACACCTTC
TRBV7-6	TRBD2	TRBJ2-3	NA	CASSAWTSGSASTDTQYF	TGTGCCAGCAGCGCCTGGACTAGCGGGAGTGCTAGCACAGATACGCAGTATTTT
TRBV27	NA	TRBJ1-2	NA	CASSLRRARGYGYTF	TGTGCCAGCAGTTTACGGAGGGCGCGCGGCTATGGCTACACCTTC
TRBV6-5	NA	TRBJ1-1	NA	CASSYSRGANTEAFF	TGTGCCAGCAGTTACTCGCGGGGGGCAAACACTGAAGCTTTCTTT
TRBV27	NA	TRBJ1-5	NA	CASSLGQSNQPQHF	TGTGCCAGCAGTTTAGGGCAGAGCAATCAGCCCCAGCATTTT
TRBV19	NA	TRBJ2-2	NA	CATPKETNTGELFF	TGTGCCACCCCCAAGGAGACGAACACCGGGGAGCTGTTTTTT
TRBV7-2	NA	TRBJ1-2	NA	CASRKQETYGYTF	TGTGCCAGCAGGAAACAGGAGACCTATGGCTACACCTTC
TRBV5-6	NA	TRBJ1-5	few	CASSSSTGINQPQHF	TGTGCCAGCAGCTCTAGTACAGGCATCAATCAGCCCCAGCATTTT
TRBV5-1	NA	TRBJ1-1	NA	CASSQTGFNTEAFF	TGCGCCAGCAGCCAAACGGGGTTTAACACTGAAGCTTTCTTT
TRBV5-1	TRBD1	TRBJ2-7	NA	CASSTGQGAYEQYF	TGCGCCAGCAGCACCGGACAGGGGGCCTACGAGCAGTACTTC
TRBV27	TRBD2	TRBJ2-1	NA	CASSPAGTRRVHEQFF	TGTGCCAGCAGTCCCGCCGGGACTAGGCGGGTCCATGAGCAGTTCTTC
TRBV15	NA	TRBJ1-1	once	CATSRDPGIRAFF	TGTGCCACCAGCAGAGATCCAGGGATCCGCGCTTTCTTT
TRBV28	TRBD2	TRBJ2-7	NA	CASSPLAGGAYEQYF	TGTGCCAGCAGTCCCCTAGCGGGAGGAGCCTACGAGCAGTACTTC
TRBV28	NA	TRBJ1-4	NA	CASSSGANEKLFF	TGTGCCAGCAGTTCAGGGGCTAATGAAAAACTGTTTTTT
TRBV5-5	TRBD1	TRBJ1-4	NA	CASSQGTVNEKLFF	TGTGCCAGCAGCCAAGGGACAGTTAATGAAAAACTGTTTTTT
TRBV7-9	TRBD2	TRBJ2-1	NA	CASSLGGGSGRPPEQFF	TGTGCCAGCAGCTTGGGGGGTGGGAGCGGGAGACCCCCTGAGCAGTTCTTC
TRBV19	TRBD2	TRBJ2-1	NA	CASSPPSGSYNEQFF	TGTGCCAGTAGTCCCCCTAGCGGGAGTTACAATGAGCAGTTCTTC
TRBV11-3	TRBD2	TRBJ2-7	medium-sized	CASSTRPGGGREQYF	TGTGCCAGCAGCACCCGGCCCGGCGGCGGGAGGGAGCAGTACTTC
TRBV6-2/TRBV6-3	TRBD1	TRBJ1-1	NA	CASSYGQGGTEAFF	TGTGCCAGCAGTTACGGACAGGGGGGTACTGAAGCTTTCTTT
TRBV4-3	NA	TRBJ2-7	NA	CASSQEGGGEQYF	TGCGCCAGCAGCCAAGAAGGGGGGGGCGAGCAGTACTTC